This passage covers 9 T cell receptor beta chains from one sample sequenced in a study of blood T cells in healthy people across ages. With a J-beta primer mix and a sample-barcoded 5' primer, a second PCR ran 7 to 11 cycles. Each CDR3 protein is one row after TCRdb ran MiXCR on the 5' RACE reads. The table lists over 950,000 distinct CDR3 sequences, 51% of them singletons. The sample taken for sequencing was blood. The receptor set was obtained from a woman aged 55-69 years in good health.

This clonotype was detected only a few times. Here the CDR3 reads CSVGSVGNTIYF. CDR3 in DNA: TGCAGCGTTGGGTCAGTGGGAAACACCATATATTTT. The rearrangement joins TRBV29-1 to TRBJ1-3; no reliable D call. The germline CDR1 and CDR2 sequences are SQVTM and ANQGSEA. The CDR3 extends over 12 amino acids. V shed 4 bases and J shed 4 bases, with 8 bases lying between them.

The chain has TRBV7-2 and TRBJ2-1, with D possibly called TRBD1 or TRBD2 (5 bases each). The CDR3 totals 15 residues. From germline, CDR1 is SGHTA and CDR2 FQGNSA. The V gene lost 1 base and the J gene lost 7 bases, with 14 bases spanning the gap. CDR3 DNA: TGTGCCAGCAGCTTAGATGGGGGAGCGGAGAATGAGCAGTTCTTC. Encoded protein: CASSLDGGAENEQFF.

The chain joins TRBV28 to TRBJ2-7; weak D call: TRBD1 (6 bases). Germline V CDR1 and CDR2: MDHEN, SYDVKM. V gave up 10 bases and J gave up 1 base, with 17 bases separating them. The CDR3 covers 14 residues. The CDR3 loop reads CATKDLDRSYEQYF. The CDR3 DNA sequence: TGTGCCACCAAAGACCTCGACAGGTCCTACGAGCAGTACTTC.

CDR3 residues: CSVETENLRTQYF. CDR3 nucleotides: TGCAGCGTTGAGACGGAGAACCTAAGGACCCAGTACTTC. The rearrangement joins TRBV29-1 to TRBJ2-5, with D hard to call. This CDR3 contains 13 residues. Per the germline V gene, CDR1 is SQVTM and CDR2 is ANQGSEA. The ends were cut back, 3 bases at V and 7 bases at J, with 15 bases in the middle.

This clonotype was found a few times. This chain connects TRBV12-3 or TRBV12-4 to TRBJ2-5, with D unclear. V was pared by 6 bases and J by 5 bases, with 13 bases between. The CDR3 consists of 13 residues. This chain's CDR3 is CASRITAWETQYF. The CDR3 coding sequence is TGTGCCAGCAGAATCACTGCATGGGAGACCCAGTACTTC.

The chain is built from TRBV15 and TRBJ2-7; D unclear. The CDR3 spans 12 residues. Germline V gene data show CDR1 as LNHNV and CDR2 as YYDKDF (reference sequence). Trimming left V 5 bases short and J 6 bases short, with 11 bases between. The CDR3 DNA reads as TGTGCCACCAGCCCGGCCTCCCGCGAGCAGTACTTC. It yields the protein CATSPASREQYF.

This rearrangement joins TRBV15 to TRBJ2-1, with D possibly TRBD1 on 5 matching bases. The CDR3 spans 15 residues. The V gene's germline CDR1 is LNHNV and CDR2 YYDKDF (reference sequence). Trimming removed 0 bases from V and 4 bases from J, with 10 bases in between. In DNA, the CDR3 is TGTGCCACCAGCAGAGAACCAGGGCTTTACAATGAGCAGTTCTTC. Translation: CATSREPGLYNEQFF.

The chain combines TRBV18 with TRBJ1-2; 9 nucleotides match TRBD1. Per germline, CDR1 KGHSH and CDR2 LQKENI. J gave up 4 bases and V 6 bases, and 9 bases lay outside the gene matches. CDR3 length equals 15 residues. The CDR3 loop reads CASSYWTGDVYGYTF. The CDR3 DNA reads TGTGCCAGCTCCTACTGGACAGGGGATGTCTATGGCTACACCTTC.

This clonotype was counted between two and nine times. CDR3: CASRREALSYEQYF. CDR3 nucleotide sequence: TGTGCCAGCAGGCGGGAGGCCCTCTCCTACGAGCAGTACTTC. This chain connects TRBV2 to TRBJ2-7; 8 bases line up with TRBD2. Trimming removed 6 bases from V and 0 bases from J; junction bases left unmatched: 4. Germline CDR1 and CDR2: SNHLY and FYNNEI. The CDR3 is made up of 14 amino acids.